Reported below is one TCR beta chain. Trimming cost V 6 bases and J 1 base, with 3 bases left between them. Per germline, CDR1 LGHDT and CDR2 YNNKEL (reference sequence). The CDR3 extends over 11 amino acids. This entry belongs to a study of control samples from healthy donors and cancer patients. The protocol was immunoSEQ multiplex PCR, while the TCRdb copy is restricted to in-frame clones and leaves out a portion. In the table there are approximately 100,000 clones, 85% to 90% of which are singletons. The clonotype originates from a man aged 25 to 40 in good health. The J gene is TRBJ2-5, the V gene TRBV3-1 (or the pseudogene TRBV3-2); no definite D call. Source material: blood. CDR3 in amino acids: CASSFQETQYF. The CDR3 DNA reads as TGTGCCAGCAGTTTCCAAGAGACCCAGTACTTC.